One sample yielded the 25 T cell receptor beta chains listed below, sequenced in a study of Ad26.COV2.S vaccination and SARS-CoV-2 variants. Described treatment: roughly 19 received Ad26.COV2.S at low or high dose, single or two shots; five or six received placebo; per-sample allocation not given. Vaccine and placebo recipients were sampled on day 63 after the first injection. Repertoires were generated with immunoSEQ multiplex PCR, while TCRdb's copy carries only in-frame clones and drops some. The table records 410,000 or so clones, over 80% of them present only once. Material: peripheral blood, obtained in a trial of Ad26.COV2.S vaccine versus placebo. All receptors come from a person aged 18-65 years who received the Ad26.COV2.S COVID-19 vaccine or a placebo.

The rearrangement uses TRBV7-2 and TRBJ2-5; D is possibly TRBD1 (5 bases). V lost 5 bases and J 5 bases, leaving 18 bases between the germline ends. There are 15 residues in the CDR3. Germline V gives CDR1 SGHTA, CDR2 FQGNSA. CDR3 bases: TGTGCCAGCAGCACAGGACCAATCCCTACGGAGACCCAGTACTTC. Translation gives CASSTGPIPTETQYF. The variable domain in full, completed from reference TRBV7-2 and TRBJ2-5, reads GAGVSQSPSNKVTEKGKDVELRCDPISGHTALYWYRQSLGQGLEFLIYFQGNSAPDKSGLPSDRFSAERTGGSVSTLTIQRTQQEDSAVYLCASSTGPIPTETQYFGPGTRLLVL.

The chain uses TRBV5-4 and TRBJ2-1; 7 bases are shared with TRBD1. CDR3 size: 13 residues. The germline V gene has CDR1 SGHNT and CDR2 YYREEE (reference sequence). V shed 6 bases and J 7 bases; nucleotides not matched to a gene: 7. CDR3 in DNA: TGTGCCAGCAACCGGGACAGAGGGAATGAGCAGTTCTTC. Encoded protein: CASNRDRGNEQFF.

The chain carries TRBV30 and TRBJ1-2; 7 positions match TRBD1. The CDR3 is 13 residues long. Germline V lookup: CDR1 GTSNPN, CDR2 SVGIG (reference sequence). After removal of 2 bases from V and 4 bases from J, the junction contained 4 bases not matched to a gene. The CDR3 nucleotides read TGTGCCTGGAGTACAGGGGTTCTCTATGGCTACACCTTC. Translation: CAWSTGVLYGYTF.

The chain recombines TRBV27 with TRBJ2-1; TRBD2 matches at 7 bases. Germline lookup yields CDR1 MNHEY and CDR2 SMNVEV (reference sequence). CDR3 size: 15 residues. V shed 1 base, J shed 4 bases, and the junction held 4 bases outside the gene matches. In DNA, the CDR3 is TGTGCCAGCAGTTTATTTGCGGGAGTGTACAATGAGCAGTTCTTC. Translated, it gives CASSLFAGVYNEQFF.

This sequence joins TRBV7-9 and TRBJ2-7; no firm D call. The CDR3 runs 16 residues. Germline CDR1 reads SEHNR; CDR2 reads FQNEAQ (reference sequence). With 2 bases removed from V and 0 bases from J, the gap between germline ends came to 14 bases. The DNA for the CDR3 is TGTGCCAGCAGCTTATCGCCATACACGTACTCCTACGAGCAGTACTTC. Its translation is CASSLSPYTYSYEQYF.

The V call is TRBV6-9, the J call TRBJ1-1, with 7 bases that match TRBD1. The CDR3 is 15 residues long. Per the germline V gene, CDR1 is MNHGY and CDR2 is SVAAGI. V lost 9 bases, J lost 4 bases, and 14 bases stayed unmatched. This chain's CDR3 is CARKITGDWSTEAFF. CDR3 DNA: TGTGCCAGGAAAATAACAGGGGATTGGAGCACTGAAGCTTTCTTT.

The genes are TRBV6-5 and TRBJ1-2; D possibly corresponds to TRBD1 (6 bases). In germline, CDR1 is MNHEY, CDR2 SVGAGI. Trimming took off 6 bases at V and 3 bases at J, with 17 bases between the two ends. There are 15 residues in the CDR3. The CDR3, as DNA: TGTGCCAGCAGCCAGGACAGAGAACGGGACTATGGCTACACCTTC. Protein sequence: CASSQDRERDYGYTF.

The rearrangement links TRBV11-2 to TRBJ2-2, with a possible D match to TRBD1 (5 bases). V was cut by 1 base and J by 5 bases, with 14 bases left in between. This CDR3 region has 16 residues. Germline loops: CDR1 SGHAT, CDR2 FQNNGV. Here the CDR3 DNA reads TGTGCCAGCAGCTTAGTTCGGTCAGGGTGGACCGGGGAGCTGTTTTTT. This encodes CASSLVRSGWTGELFF.

Note on this clone: The same CDR3 is also encoded by other DNA sequences in this sample. V usage is TRBV5-1 and J usage is TRBJ1-1; 8 bases are a match to TRBD1. Per germline, CDR1 SGHRS and CDR2 YFSETQ. With 5 bases clipped from V and 1 base from J, the junction kept 7 bases outside the gene matches. The CDR3 contains 15 residues. The CDR3 spells CASSLDGQGNTEAFF. The CDR3, as DNA: TGCGCCAGCAGTCTTGACGGACAGGGGAACACTGAAGCTTTCTTT.

This chain links TRBV7-2 with TRBJ1-4; D remains unclear. Deletions cut 1 base from V and 8 bases from J, with 14 bases between. This CDR3 is built from 15 residues. The V gene's germline CDR1 is SGHTA and CDR2 FQGNSA. CDR3 loop: CASSLVGSRPEKLFF. The CDR3 DNA sequence: TGTGCCAGCAGCTTAGTGGGATCCCGACCGGAAAAACTGTTTTTT.

The genes are TRBV5-8 and TRBJ1-5; 9 bases map to TRBD1. V trimming: 4 bases; J trimming: 0 bases; junction bases outside the gene matches: 17. The germline CDR1 and CDR2 sequences are SGHTS and YDEGEE. The CDR3 is 20 amino acids. The CDR3 sequence is CASSPGDRVFLTDSNQPQHF. The CDR3 nucleotides are TGTGCCAGCAGCCCGGGGGACAGGGTATTTCTTACGGATAGCAATCAGCCCCAGCATTTT.

The rearrangement joins TRBV5-5 to TRBJ2-3; D not resolved. The V gene lost 1 base and the J gene lost 0 bases, with 6 bases spanning the gap. This CDR3 spans 14 amino acids. The germline V gene encodes CDR1 SGHKS and CDR2 YYEKEE (reference sequence). The CDR3 DNA sequence: TGTGCCAGCAGCTTGATCTCTAGCACAGATACGCAGTATTTT. This translates into CASSLISSTDTQYF. The whole variable domain, filled in from reference TRBV5-5 and TRBJ2-3, reads DAGVTQSPTHLIKTRGQQVTLRCSPISGHKSVSWYQQVLGQGPQFIFQYYEKEERGRGNFPDRFSARQFPNYSSELNVNALLLGDSALYLCASSLISSTDTQYFGPGTRLTVL.

The chain uses TRBV4-3 and TRBJ2-6; the D gene is possibly TRBD1 (5 bases). Germline CDR1 is LGHNA and CDR2 is YSLEER. CDR3 length: 16 amino acids. Trimming left V 0 bases short and J 1 base short, with 7 bases between. CDR3 in DNA: TGCGCCAGCAGCCAAGATAAGGGGTCTGGGGCCAACGTCCTGACTTTC. It yields the protein CASSQDKGSGANVLTF.

This chain links TRBV3-1 (or the pseudogene TRBV3-2) with TRBJ2-1; 10 bases align to TRBD2. The CDR3 spans 15 residues. After removal of 3 bases from V and 3 bases from J, the junction contained 2 bases not matched to a gene. Germline V CDR1 and CDR2: LGHDT, YNNKEL (reference sequence). CDR3 protein: CASSQGLANYNEQFF. The CDR3 DNA reads TGTGCCAGCAGCCAGGGACTAGCGAACTACAATGAGCAGTTCTTC.

In this sample, this clone turned up once. The chain links TRBV5-6 to TRBJ1-2; a weak D match, TRBD1 (6 bases). Germline assignment: CDR1 SGHDT and CDR2 YYEEEE. Deletions cut 1 base from V and 3 bases from J, with 13 bases between. The CDR3 consists of 15 residues. The CDR3 sequence is CASSLRGYGDYGYTF. The CDR3 coding sequence is TGTGCCAGCAGCTTGAGGGGGTATGGGGACTATGGCTACACCTTC.

CDR3 sequence (DNA): TGTGCCAGCAGCTTACCGACCTACGAGCAGTACTTC. It encodes CASSLPTYEQYF. The chain links TRBV7-2 to TRBJ2-7; unclear D gene. The V end was cut by 2 bases, the J end by 2 bases, with 4 bases between. From germline, CDR1 is SGHTA and CDR2 FQGNSA. This CDR3 region has 12 residues.

Turning to this clone: One junction end disagrees with the germline gene, perhaps due to a read error. The V gene is TRBV30, the J gene TRBJ2-3; no clear D gene. CDR3 length: 12 residues. Germline V gene sequence: CDR1 GTSNPN, CDR2 SVGIG (reference sequence). The CDR3 sequence: CAWSYSTYTQYF. CDR3 coding DNA: TGTGCCTGGAGTTACTCCACATATACGCAGTATTTT.

CDR3 amino acids: CASSQGDREETQYF. CDR3 nucleotide sequence: TGTGCCAGCAGCCAAGGGGACAGGGAAGAGACCCAGTACTTC. V and J are TRBV3-1 (or the pseudogene TRBV3-2) and TRBJ2-5; 9 positions agree with TRBD1. J lost 3 bases, V lost 1 base, and 0 bases had no gene match. CDR1 is LGHDT, CDR2 YNNKEL, per germline (reference sequence). The CDR3 has 14 residues.

The chain employs TRBV5-1 and TRBJ2-1; 8 bases align to TRBD1. CDR3 length: 14 residues. The germline V gene has CDR1 SGHRS and CDR2 YFSETQ. Trimming took 5 bases from V and 6 from J; bases not matched to a gene: 7. The CDR3 region has the DNA TGCGCCAGCAGGACTCTGGGACAGGCCAATGAGCAGTTCTTC. Its protein is CASRTLGQANEQFF.

The count of this clone is one. This chain joins TRBV7-9 and TRBJ1-1, with no clear D. The CDR3 contains 18 residues. The germline V and J ends were trimmed by 5 bases and 0 bases, with 22 bases remaining between them. CDR1 is SEHNR and CDR2 is FQNEAQ in the germline V gene (reference sequence). The CDR3 is CASSDRADQSKMNTEAFF. The CDR3 DNA is TGTGCCAGCAGCGACCGGGCGGACCAATCTAAAATGAACACTGAAGCTTTCTTT.

The chain couples TRBV6-2 or TRBV6-3 to TRBJ2-3; 8 nucleotides align to TRBD2. CDR1 is MNHEY, CDR2 SVGEGT, per germline. This CDR3 spans 15 amino acids. The J segment lost 6 bases and the V segment lost 4 bases, leaving 9 bases of the junction unmatched. The CDR3 nucleotides read TGTGCCAGCAGTTCCATGGGACTAGTGGGCGATACGCAGTATTTT. Amino acid sequence: CASSSMGLVGDTQYF.

V gene TRBV3-1 (or the pseudogene TRBV3-2) combines with J gene TRBJ2-1, with 7 bases matching TRBD1. From germline, CDR1 is LGHDT and CDR2 YNNKEL (reference sequence). The CDR3 totals 19 residues. The V gene end was trimmed by 0 bases and the J gene end by 2 bases; junction bases not matched to a gene: 13. The CDR3 DNA reads as TGTGCCAGCAGCCAAGACGGGTATATCCTCGGGACAGCCTACAATGAGCAGTTCTTC. Its translation: CASSQDGYILGTAYNEQFF.

The chain uses TRBV28 and TRBJ1-3; D is possibly TRBD1 (6 bases). Trimming cost V 5 bases and J 4 bases, with 21 bases left between them. The CDR3 consists of 17 residues. The germline gives CDR1 MDHEN, CDR2 SYDVKM. The CDR3 bases are TGTGCCAGCAGTCCCTCCCTCCCAGGGGCCGGCGGAAACACCATATATTTT. Translation: CASSPSLPGAGGNTIYF.

Here the CDR3 reads CASSQVRTAVTYGYTF. The CDR3 bases are TGCGCCAGCAGCCAAGTGAGGACAGCTGTAACCTATGGCTACACCTTC. The chain recombines TRBV4-3 with TRBJ1-2, with D tentatively TRBD1 (6 bases). Deletions cut 1 base from V and 4 bases from J, with 16 bases between. The CDR3 covers 16 residues. CDR1 LGHNA and CDR2 YSLEER come from the germline V gene.

CDR3 nucleotide sequence: TGTGCCAGCAGCCCCCGGGACACGAACGCTGGTGGCTACACCTTC. Translation: CASSPRDTNAGGYTF. The chain joins TRBV3-1 (or the pseudogene TRBV3-2) to TRBJ1-2; tentative D call: TRBD1 (6 bases). Trimming shortened V by 4 bases and J by 7 bases, and 19 bases separated the two germline ends. Germline loops: CDR1 LGHDT, CDR2 YNNKEL (reference sequence). This CDR3 contains 15 residues.